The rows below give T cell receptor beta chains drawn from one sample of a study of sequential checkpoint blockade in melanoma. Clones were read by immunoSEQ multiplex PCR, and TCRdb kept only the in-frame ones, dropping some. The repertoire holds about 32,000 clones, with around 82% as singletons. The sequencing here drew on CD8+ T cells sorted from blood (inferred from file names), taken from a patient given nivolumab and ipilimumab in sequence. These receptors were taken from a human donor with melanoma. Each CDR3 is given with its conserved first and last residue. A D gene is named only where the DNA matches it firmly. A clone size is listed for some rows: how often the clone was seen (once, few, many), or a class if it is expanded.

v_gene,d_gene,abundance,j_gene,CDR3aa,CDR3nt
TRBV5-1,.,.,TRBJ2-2,CASSFDSNTGELFF,TGCGCCAGCAGCTTCGACAGCAACACCGGGGAGCTGTTTTTT
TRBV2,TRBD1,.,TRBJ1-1,CASSDPGQGTTEAFF,TGTGCCAGCAGTGACCCGGGACAGGGGACGACTGAAGCTTTCTTT
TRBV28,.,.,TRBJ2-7,CASSLLHTGSEQYF,TGTGCCAGCAGTTTACTCCATACAGGGAGCGAGCAGTACTTC
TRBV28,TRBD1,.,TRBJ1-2,CASSPRQGPGGYTF,TGTGCCAGCAGCCCTAGACAGGGCCCGGGAGGCTACACCTTC
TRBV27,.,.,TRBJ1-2,CASGPYYRGGYTF,TGTGCCAGCGGACCGTACTACCGGGGAGGCTACACCTTC
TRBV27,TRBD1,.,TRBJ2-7,CASGALGSGQGARDEQYF,TGTGCCAGCGGGGCCCTCGGATCAGGACAGGGGGCGCGTGACGAGCAGTACTTC
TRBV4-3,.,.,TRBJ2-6,CASSQAGQSPSGANVLTF,TGCGCCAGCAGCCAAGCGGGACAAAGTCCCTCTGGGGCCAACGTCCTGACTTTC
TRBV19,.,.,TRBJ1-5,CASSIEKGLDAQHF,TGTGCCAGTAGTATAGAGAAGGGGTTGGACGCCCAGCATTTT
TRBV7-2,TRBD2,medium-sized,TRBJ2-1,CASSRLTSGGAREQFF,TGTGCCAGCAGCCGCTTGACTAGCGGGGGGGCACGGGAGCAGTTCTTC
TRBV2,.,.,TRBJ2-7,CASIWAGTSSYEQYF,TGTGCCAGCATTTGGGCGGGGACCTCCTCCTACGAGCAGTACTTC
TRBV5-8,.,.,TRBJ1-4,CASSLGGKLFF,TGTGCCAGCAGCCTCGGGGGAAAACTGTTTTTT